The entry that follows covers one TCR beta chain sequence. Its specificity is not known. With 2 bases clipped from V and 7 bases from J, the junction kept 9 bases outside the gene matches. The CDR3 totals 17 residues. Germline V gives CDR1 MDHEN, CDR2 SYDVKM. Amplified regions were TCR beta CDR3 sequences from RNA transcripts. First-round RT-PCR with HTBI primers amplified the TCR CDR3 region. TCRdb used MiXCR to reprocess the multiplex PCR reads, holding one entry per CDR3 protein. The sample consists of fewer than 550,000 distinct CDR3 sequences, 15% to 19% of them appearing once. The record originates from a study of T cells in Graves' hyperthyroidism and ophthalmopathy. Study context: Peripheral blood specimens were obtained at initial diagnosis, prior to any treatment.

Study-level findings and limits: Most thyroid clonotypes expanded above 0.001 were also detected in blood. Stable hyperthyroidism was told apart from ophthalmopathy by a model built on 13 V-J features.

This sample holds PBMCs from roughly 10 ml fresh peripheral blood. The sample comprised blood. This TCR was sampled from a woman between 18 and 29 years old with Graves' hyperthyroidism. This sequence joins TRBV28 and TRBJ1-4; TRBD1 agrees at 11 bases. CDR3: CASSLHGQGAKAEKLFF. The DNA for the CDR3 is TGTGCCAGCAGTTTACACGGACAGGGGGCGAAGGCTGAAAAACTGTTTTTT.